This T cell receptor (beta chain) came from a study of T cells in Graves' hyperthyroidism and ophthalmopathy. Exclusion of a patient resulted from uncontrolled infection, other autoimmune disease, pregnancy or lactation. Based on clinical symptoms, serum thyroxine and TRAb, thyroid ultrasound and orbital computed tomography, diagnoses were reached. This clonotype was counted at least ten times. TCR beta CDR3 regions were amplified from RNA. The HTBI primer set was used in a first-round RT-PCR of the TCR CDR3. TCRdb ran MiXCR on the multiplex PCR reads and lists one entry per CDR3 protein. The sample has 360,000 or so distinct CDR3 sequences; 15% to 20% are singletons. The clonotype originates from a woman between 18 and 30 years old with Graves' hyperthyroidism. Sequenced sample: blood.

CDR3 protein: CSAQHSRGLSETQYF. The CDR3 DNA reads TGCAGTGCTCAACACAGCAGGGGACTATCTGAGACCCAGTACTTC. V is TRBV20-1 and J is TRBJ2-5; D is perhaps TRBD2 (7 bases). CDR3 length: 15 amino acids. Germline CDR1 is DFQATT and CDR2 is SNEGSKA (reference sequence). Trimming shortened V by 5 bases and J by 5 bases, and 21 bases separated the two germline ends.